The present TCR beta chain was sequenced within a study of OX40 agonist ivuxolimab in advanced cancers. CDR3 size: 13 residues. V shed 4 bases and J shed 5 bases, with 9 bases lying between them. Germline CDR1 reads SGHTA; CDR2 reads FQGTGA. Only in-frame clones appear in the TCRdb table, and some are missing; sequencing was by immunoSEQ multiplex PCR. The sample shows roughly 140,000 clones, under 95% of them seen only once. The sequence was obtained from an adult with an advanced solid tumor such as melanoma, head and neck, liver or kidney cancer. The material was CD4+ or CD8+ T cells sorted from blood, obtained in a trial of the OX40 agonist ivuxolimab. V gene TRBV7-3 combines with J gene TRBJ1-5; no clear D gene. CDR3 nucleotide sequence: TGTGCCAGCAGCTCCGGGCCCGATCAGCCCCAGCATTTT. Its translation is CASSSGPDQPQHF. Full variable domain (outside the CDR3, taken from reference TRBV7-3 and TRBJ1-5): GAGVSQTPSNKVTEKGKYVELRCDPISGHTALYWYRQSLGQGPEFLIYFQGTGAADDSGLPNDRFFAVRPEGSVSTLKIQRTERGDSAVYLCASSSGPDQPQHFGDGTRLSIL.